Here is one T cell receptor beta chain with its context. The target antigen is unknown. Method: immunoSEQ multiplex PCR; TCRdb's copy keeps in-frame clones and lacks some. The data contain some 38,000 clones, more than 75% of them singletons. The data were taken from a study of CD8 T cells in acute hepatitis C reinfection. Study conclusions and caveats: CDR3 sequences shared with other epitopes were rare. Only TCRbeta was bulk sequenced, so alphabeta pairing is unknown. TRBV04 and TRBV06 were preferentially used in all groups, not explained by naive pool overrepresentation.

This CDR3 is built from 13 residues. Germline V gene sequence: CDR1 SGDLS, CDR2 YYNGEE. The V gene end was trimmed by 0 bases and the J gene end by 10 bases; junction bases not matched to a gene: 4. Indicated time point: naive CD8 control sorted from an acute-time-point sample. Sequenced input: naive CD8+ T cells from PBMCs. V and J are TRBV9 and TRBJ2-4; TRBD2 agrees at 7 bases. The source is a man aged 30-40 years with chronic hepatitis C. The CDR3 sequence: CASSVGDSGIQYF. The CDR3 DNA sequence: TGTGCCAGCAGCGTAGGCGATAGCGGGATTCAGTACTTC.